The 17 T cell receptor beta chains in this list originate from one sample, sequenced in a study of blood T cells in healthy people across ages. Sample-barcoded 5' priming and a J-beta primer mix drove a second PCR of about 7 to 12 cycles. TCRdb passed the 5' RACE reads through MiXCR, listing each CDR3 protein once. Among around 1,000,000 distinct CDR3 sequences listed, 20% to 25% were seen once. These records were also assigned to another study, of T cells of mothers and their children.

Sequenced: blood. These receptors were taken from a girl under 10 years old in good health.

The rearrangement links TRBV2 to TRBJ2-4; no definite D call. V was pared by 7 bases and J by 0 bases, with 7 bases between. This CDR3 comprises 13 residues. Germline V gene lookup returns CDR1 SNHLY and CDR2 FYNNEI. The CDR3 sequence is CASISIAKNIQYF. DNA for the CDR3: TGTGCCAGCATTTCCATAGCCAAAAACATTCAGTACTTC.

The chain couples TRBV6-5 to TRBJ2-7; 9 nucleotides align to TRBD1. CDR1 and CDR2 (germline): MNHEY, SVGAGI. V lost 9 bases to trimming and J lost 4 bases; unmatched junction nucleotides: 7. This CDR3 region has 13 residues. In DNA, the CDR3 is TGTGCCAGTTCCGGGACAGGGTTATACGAGCAGTACTTC. This codes for CASSGTGLYEQYF.

This chain links TRBV7-9 with TRBJ2-2; 9 nucleotides align to TRBD2. This CDR3 region has 16 residues. Germline trimming cut 4 bases from V and 6 bases from J; bases unmatched to any gene: 9. Germline V lookup: CDR1 SEHNR, CDR2 FQNEAQ (reference sequence). The CDR3 loop is CASSSQAGGEAGELFF. For the CDR3, the DNA is TGTGCCAGCAGCTCGCAAGCGGGAGGCGAGGCCGGGGAGCTGTTTTTT.

The chain combines TRBV7-9 with TRBJ1-1, with D possibly being TRBD1 (6 bases). V was trimmed by 4 bases and J by 5 bases, leaving 14 bases between them. Per germline, CDR1 SEHNR and CDR2 FQNEAQ (reference sequence). The CDR3 has 14 amino acids. The CDR3 protein is CASSSAQGQTEAFF. CDR3 nucleotide sequence: TGTGCCAGCAGCTCGGCACAGGGTCAAACTGAAGCTTTCTTT.

This rearrangement joins TRBV27 to TRBJ1-2; tentatively, D is TRBD1 (6 bases). Trimming took off 3 bases at V and 4 bases at J, with 18 bases between the two ends. The CDR3 is made up of 16 amino acids. Germline CDR1 and CDR2: MNHEY and SMNVEV (reference sequence). The CDR3 reads CASSFTYDQGTYGYTF. The CDR3 DNA sequence: TGTGCCAGCAGTTTTACGTACGATCAGGGGACCTATGGCTACACCTTC.

The rearrangement uses TRBV29-1 and TRBJ1-1; no reliable D call. CDR1 is SQVTM, CDR2 ANQGSEA, per germline. V was cut by 3 bases and J by 1 base, with 6 bases left in between. This CDR3 region has 12 residues. Written as DNA, the CDR3 is TGCAGCGTTGAGAGAGAGAACACTGAAGCTTTCTTT. It translates to CSVERENTEAFF. The full variable domain, in which reference TRBV29-1 and TRBJ1-1 provide the parts outside the CDR3, is SAVISQKPSRDICQRGTSLTIQCQVDSQVTMMFWYRQQPGQSLTLIATANQGSEATYESGFVIDKFPISRPNLTFSTLTVSNMSPEDSSIYLCSVERENTEAFFGQGTRLTVV.

This sequence joins TRBV6-5 and TRBJ2-5; a possible D gene is TRBD2 (6 bases). The last part of the DNA fits TRBJ2-1 better; the J call may be wrong. CDR1 and CDR2 (germline): MNHEY, SVGAGI. The CDR3 covers 15 residues. CDR3 nucleotide sequence: TGTGCCAGCAGTTTCCCAGGGCTAGCGTCATCCGAGCAGTTCTTC. This codes for CASSFPGLASSEQFF.

CDR3 protein: CASSYSTGPEIIQYF. CDR3 coding DNA: TGTGCCAGCAGTTACTCGACAGGCCCCGAGATCATTCAGTACTTC. The V call is TRBV6-5, the J call TRBJ2-4; D may be TRBD1 (6 bases). Germline lookup yields CDR1 MNHEY and CDR2 SVGAGI. The V end was cut by 0 bases, the J end by 9 bases, with 15 bases between. The CDR3 spans 15 residues.

The V and J genes are TRBV20-1 and TRBJ2-1; D may match TRBD1 or TRBD2 (6 bases each). The germline CDR1 and CDR2 sequences are DFQATT and SNEGSKA (reference sequence). The CDR3 runs to 15 residues. Trimming stripped 3 bases from V and 3 bases from J, with 15 bases between. CDR3 amino acids: CSARGAGTSYNEQFF. Written as DNA, the CDR3 is TGCAGTGCTAGGGGGGCGGGGACGAGCTACAATGAGCAGTTCTTC.

The CDR3 protein is CASSPRAGQGYGYTF. CDR3 in DNA: TGTGCCAGCAGCCCCAGAGCGGGACAGGGGTATGGCTACACCTTC. The genes are TRBV7-2 and TRBJ1-2, with 10 nucleotides matching TRBD1. The trim removed 5 bases at V and 5 bases at J, leaving 8 bases unmatched. This CDR3 has 15 residues. Germline assignment: CDR1 SGHTA and CDR2 FQGNSA.

This clonotype was detected only a few times. The chain is built from TRBV12-3 or TRBV12-4 and TRBJ2-7; TRBD2 might be the D (6 bases). The CDR3 totals 13 residues. Trimming removed 4 bases from V and 3 bases from J, with 10 bases in between. Written as DNA, the CDR3 is TGTGCCAGCAGTTCGACGGGGGACTACGAGCAGTACTTC. Its translation: CASSSTGDYEQYF.

This clonotype showed up just a few times. V and J are TRBV7-9 and TRBJ2-1, with 8 positions matching TRBD2. Germline V gives CDR1 SEHNR, CDR2 FQNEAQ (reference sequence). V shed 4 bases and J 3 bases; nucleotides not matched to a gene: 8. The CDR3 consists of 16 residues. The CDR3: CASSSTSAGSYNEQFF. The CDR3 DNA is TGTGCCAGCAGCTCGACTAGCGCTGGGAGCTACAATGAGCAGTTCTTC.

This clonotype was counted between two and nine times. The rearrangement uses TRBV29-1 and TRBJ2-5; possible D gene TRBD2, 5 bases. The J call may not be correct, given that the DNA end is closer to TRBJ2-7. The CDR3 is made up of 14 amino acids. Germline V gene lookup returns CDR1 SQVTM and CDR2 ANQGSEA. CDR3 region: CSVAPSGSSYEQYF. The CDR3, as DNA: TGCAGCGTGGCCCCAAGTGGGAGCTCCTACGAGCAGTACTTC.

The CDR3 sequence: CASTPSGDFYHEQFF. The CDR3 nucleotides read TGTGCCAGTACCCCGTCTGGGGACTTTTATCATGAGCAGTTCTTC. V usage is TRBV19 and J usage is TRBJ2-5; tentative D call: TRBD2 (6 bases). The end of the DNA fits TRBJ2-1 better, so the J call may be wrong. This CDR3 is built from 15 residues. The V gene's germline CDR1 is LNHDA and CDR2 SQIVND (reference sequence).

The V gene is TRBV10-3, the J gene TRBJ1-4, with unresolved D. The CDR3 totals 13 residues. Germline values: CDR1 ENHRY, CDR2 SYGVKD. Trimming shortened V by 11 bases and J by 5 bases, and 15 bases separated the two germline ends. CDR3 in amino acids: CAGKQSLNEKLFF. CDR3 coding DNA: TGTGCCGGGAAACAGTCCCTGAATGAAAAACTGTTTTTT.

The rearrangement links TRBV7-3 to TRBJ2-3; TRBD2 matches at 7 bases. Looked up from germline, CDR1 is SGHTA and CDR2 is FQGTGA. This CDR3 region has 16 residues. With 2 bases clipped from V and 0 bases from J, the junction kept 5 bases outside the gene matches. CDR3 sequence reads: CASSLGIAGSTDTQYF. The CDR3 coding sequence is TGTGCCAGCAGCTTAGGGATAGCGGGCAGCACAGATACGCAGTATTTT.

The V and J genes are TRBV5-4 and TRBJ2-7; 8 nucleotides line up with TRBD1. This CDR3 is 14 amino acids long. The germline gives CDR1 SGHNT, CDR2 YYREEE (reference sequence). V lost 2 bases and J lost 6; bases outside the gene matches: 7. DNA of the CDR3: TGTGCCAGCAGCTTTTCAGGGGGCAAGGGCGAGCAGTACTTC. It codes for CASSFSGGKGEQYF.